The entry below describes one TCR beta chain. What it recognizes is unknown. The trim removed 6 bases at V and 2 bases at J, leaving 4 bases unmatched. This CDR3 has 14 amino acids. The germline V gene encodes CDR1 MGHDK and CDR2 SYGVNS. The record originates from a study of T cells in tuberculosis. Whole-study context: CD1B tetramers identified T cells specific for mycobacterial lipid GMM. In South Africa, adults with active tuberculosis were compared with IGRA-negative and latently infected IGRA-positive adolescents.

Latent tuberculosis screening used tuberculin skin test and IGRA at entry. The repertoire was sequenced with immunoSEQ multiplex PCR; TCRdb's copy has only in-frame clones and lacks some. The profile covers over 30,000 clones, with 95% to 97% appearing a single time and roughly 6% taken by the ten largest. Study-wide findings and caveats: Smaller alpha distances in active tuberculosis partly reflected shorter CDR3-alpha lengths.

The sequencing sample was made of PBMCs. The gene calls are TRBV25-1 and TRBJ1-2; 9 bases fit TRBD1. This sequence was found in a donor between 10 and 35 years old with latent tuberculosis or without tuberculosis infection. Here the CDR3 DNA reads TGTGCCAGCAGGGGACAGGGTGGCAACTATGGCTACACCTTC. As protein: CASRGQGGNYGYTF.